This T cell receptor beta chain stems from a study of post-analysis software for immune sequencing data. cDNA libraries for TCR beta contained unique molecular identifiers. From approximately 0.95 to 9.8 million T cells, about 500,000 cDNA molecules were obtained. TCRdb analysed the PCR reads with MiXCR anew, one entry per CDR3 protein. The sample gives roughly 670,000 distinct CDR3 sequences, over 45% of which show up once; about 11% is in the top ten. Study outcomes and limitations: Controls significantly exceeded multiple sclerosis patients in normalized Chao1 diversity. With F measure, samples from one preparation batch clustered together strongly.

This clonotype showed up just a few times. Antigen: not known. Sequenced material: blood. The TCR comes from a girl aged 2-10 years with multiple sclerosis.

The CDR3 loop is CASSIPRTKNIQYF. The CDR3 DNA is TGTGCCAGTAGTATCCCCCGAACCAAAAACATTCAGTACTTC. This chain joins TRBV19 and TRBJ2-4; unclear D gene. In germline, CDR1 is LNHDA, CDR2 SQIVND (reference sequence). V lost 3 bases and J lost 2, with 8 bases in between. The CDR3 runs to 14 residues. The whole variable domain, filled in from reference TRBV19 and TRBJ2-4, reads DGGITQSPKYLFRKEGQNVTLSCEQNLNHDAMYWYRQDPGQGLRLIYYSQIVNDFQKGDIAEGYSVSREKKESFPLTVTSAQKNPTAFYLCASSIPRTKNIQYFGAGTRLSVL.